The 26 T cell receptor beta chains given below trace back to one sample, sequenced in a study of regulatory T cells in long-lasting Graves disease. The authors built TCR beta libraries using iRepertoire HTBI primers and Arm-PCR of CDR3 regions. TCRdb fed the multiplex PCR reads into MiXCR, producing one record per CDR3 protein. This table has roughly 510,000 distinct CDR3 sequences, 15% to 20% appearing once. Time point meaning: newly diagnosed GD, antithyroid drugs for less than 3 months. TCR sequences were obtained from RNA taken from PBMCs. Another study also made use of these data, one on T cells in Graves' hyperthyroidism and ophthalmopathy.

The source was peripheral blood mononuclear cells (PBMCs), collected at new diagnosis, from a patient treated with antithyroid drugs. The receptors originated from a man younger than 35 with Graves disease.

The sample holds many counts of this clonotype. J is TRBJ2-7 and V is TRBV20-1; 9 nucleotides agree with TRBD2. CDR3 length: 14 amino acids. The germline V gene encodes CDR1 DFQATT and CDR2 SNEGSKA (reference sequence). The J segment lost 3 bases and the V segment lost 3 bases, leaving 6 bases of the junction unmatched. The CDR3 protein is CSARPAAGGYEQYF. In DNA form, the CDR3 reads TGCAGTGCTAGGCCGGCAGCGGGAGGCTACGAGCAGTACTTC.

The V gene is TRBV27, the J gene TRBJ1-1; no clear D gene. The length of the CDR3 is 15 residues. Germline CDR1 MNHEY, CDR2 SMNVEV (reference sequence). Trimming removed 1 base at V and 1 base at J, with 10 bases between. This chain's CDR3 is CASSLYAWGNTEAFF. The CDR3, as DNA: TGTGCCAGCAGTTTATACGCATGGGGGAACACTGAAGCTTTCTTT.

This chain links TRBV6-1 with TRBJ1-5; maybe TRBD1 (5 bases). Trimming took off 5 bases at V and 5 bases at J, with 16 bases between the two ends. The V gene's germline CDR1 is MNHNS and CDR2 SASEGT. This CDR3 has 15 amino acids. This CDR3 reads CASSRDQGGDQPQHF. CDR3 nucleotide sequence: TGTGCCAGCAGTAGGGACCAGGGAGGGGATCAGCCCCAGCATTTT.

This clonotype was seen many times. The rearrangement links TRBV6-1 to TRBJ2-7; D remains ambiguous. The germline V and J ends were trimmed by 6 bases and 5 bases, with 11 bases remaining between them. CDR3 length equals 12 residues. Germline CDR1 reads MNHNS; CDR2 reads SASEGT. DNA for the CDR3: TGTGCCAGCAGCCCTGCTCACCACGAGCAGTACTTC. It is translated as CASSPAHHEQYF.

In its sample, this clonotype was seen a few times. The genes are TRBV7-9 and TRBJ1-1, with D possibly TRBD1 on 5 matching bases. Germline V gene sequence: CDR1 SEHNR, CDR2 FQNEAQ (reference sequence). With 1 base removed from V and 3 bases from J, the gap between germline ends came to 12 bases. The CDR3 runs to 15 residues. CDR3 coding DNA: TGTGCCAGCAGCTTAGGGGTCGGGACTTACACTGAAGCTTTCTTT. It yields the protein CASSLGVGTYTEAFF.

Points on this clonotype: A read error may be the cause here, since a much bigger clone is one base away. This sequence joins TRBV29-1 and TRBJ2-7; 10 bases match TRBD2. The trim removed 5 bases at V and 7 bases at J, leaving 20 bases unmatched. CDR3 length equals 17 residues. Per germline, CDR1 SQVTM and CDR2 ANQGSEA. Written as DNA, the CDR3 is TGCAGCGTTCCAAGGGGGGCTAGCGGGAGCTCCTACAATGAGCAGTACTTC. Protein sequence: CSVPRGASGSSYNEQYF.

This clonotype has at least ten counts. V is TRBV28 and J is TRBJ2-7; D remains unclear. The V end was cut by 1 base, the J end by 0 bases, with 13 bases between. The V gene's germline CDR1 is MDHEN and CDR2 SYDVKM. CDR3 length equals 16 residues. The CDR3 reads CASSLYLAPHSYEQYF. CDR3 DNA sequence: TGTGCCAGCAGTTTATATCTGGCACCCCACTCCTACGAGCAGTACTTC.

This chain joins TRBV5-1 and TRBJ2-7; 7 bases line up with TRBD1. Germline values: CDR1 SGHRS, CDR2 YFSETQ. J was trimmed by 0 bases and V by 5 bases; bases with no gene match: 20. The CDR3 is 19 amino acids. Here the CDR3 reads CASRDSGTVEGFGSYEQYF. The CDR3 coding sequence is TGCGCCAGCAGGGACTCCGGGACAGTCGAGGGGTTTGGCTCCTACGAGCAGTACTTC.

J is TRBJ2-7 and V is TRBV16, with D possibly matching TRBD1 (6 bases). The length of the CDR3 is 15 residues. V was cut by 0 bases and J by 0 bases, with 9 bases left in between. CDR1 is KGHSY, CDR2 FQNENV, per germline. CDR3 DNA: TGTGCCAGCAGCCAATCTCCCAGGGGCTCCTACGAGCAGTACTTC. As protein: CASSQSPRGSYEQYF.

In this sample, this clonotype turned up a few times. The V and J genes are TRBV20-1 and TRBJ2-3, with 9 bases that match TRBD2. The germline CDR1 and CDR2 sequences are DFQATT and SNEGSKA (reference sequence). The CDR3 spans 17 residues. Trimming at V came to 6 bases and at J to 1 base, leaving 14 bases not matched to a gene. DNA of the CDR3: TGCAGTGCGCAGAATCCTAGCGGGATACGGGGCACAGATACGCAGTATTTT. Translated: CSAQNPSGIRGTDTQYF.

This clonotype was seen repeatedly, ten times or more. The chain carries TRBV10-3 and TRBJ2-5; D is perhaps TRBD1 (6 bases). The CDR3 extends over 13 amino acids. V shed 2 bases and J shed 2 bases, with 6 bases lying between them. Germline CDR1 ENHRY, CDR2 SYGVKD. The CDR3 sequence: CAISEDRQETQYF. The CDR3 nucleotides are TGTGCCATCAGTGAGGACAGGCAAGAGACCCAGTACTTC.

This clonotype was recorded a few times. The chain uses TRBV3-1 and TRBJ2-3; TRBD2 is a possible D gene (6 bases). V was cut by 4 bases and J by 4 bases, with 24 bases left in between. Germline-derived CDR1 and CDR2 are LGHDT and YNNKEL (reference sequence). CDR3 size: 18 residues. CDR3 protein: CASSPTLWDSQGPDTQYF. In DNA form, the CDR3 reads TGTGCCAGCAGCCCCACCCTCTGGGACTCACAAGGGCCAGATACGCAGTATTTT.

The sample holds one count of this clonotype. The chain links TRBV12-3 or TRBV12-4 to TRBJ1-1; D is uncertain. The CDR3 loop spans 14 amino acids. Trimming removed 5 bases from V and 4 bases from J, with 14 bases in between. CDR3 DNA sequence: TGTGCCAGCAGTCCCCCTGTGGGAGGCACTGAAGCTTTCTTT. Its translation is CASSPPVGGTEAFF.

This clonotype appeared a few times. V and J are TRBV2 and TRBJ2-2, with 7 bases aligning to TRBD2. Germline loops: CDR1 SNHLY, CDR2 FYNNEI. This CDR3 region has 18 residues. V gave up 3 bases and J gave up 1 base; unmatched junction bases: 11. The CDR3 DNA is TGTGCCAGCAGTGACCGCTCATGGGGCGGGGGGAACACCGGGGAGCTGTTTTTT. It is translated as CASSDRSWGGGNTGELFF.

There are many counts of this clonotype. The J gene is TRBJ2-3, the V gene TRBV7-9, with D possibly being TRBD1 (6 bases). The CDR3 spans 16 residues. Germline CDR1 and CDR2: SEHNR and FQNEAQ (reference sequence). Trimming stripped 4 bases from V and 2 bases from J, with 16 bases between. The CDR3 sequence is CASSSNRVWATDTQYF. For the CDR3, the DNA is TGTGCCAGCAGCTCCAACAGGGTGTGGGCCACAGATACGCAGTATTTT.

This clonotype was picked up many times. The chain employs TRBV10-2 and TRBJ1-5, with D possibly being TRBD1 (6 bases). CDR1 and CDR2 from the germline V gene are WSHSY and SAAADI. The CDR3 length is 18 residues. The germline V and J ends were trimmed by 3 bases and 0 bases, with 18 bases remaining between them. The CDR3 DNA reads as TGCGCCAGCAGTGATGACAGGCCCGGAGGGTATAGCAATCAGCCCCAGCATTTT. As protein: CASSDDRPGGYSNQPQHF.

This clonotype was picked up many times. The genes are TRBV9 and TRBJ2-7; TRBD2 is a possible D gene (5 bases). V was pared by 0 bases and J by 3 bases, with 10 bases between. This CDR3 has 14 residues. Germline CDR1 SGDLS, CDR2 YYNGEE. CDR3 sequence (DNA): TGTGCCAGCAGCGTAGACGCGGAGGTCTACGAGCAGTACTTC. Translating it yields CASSVDAEVYEQYF.

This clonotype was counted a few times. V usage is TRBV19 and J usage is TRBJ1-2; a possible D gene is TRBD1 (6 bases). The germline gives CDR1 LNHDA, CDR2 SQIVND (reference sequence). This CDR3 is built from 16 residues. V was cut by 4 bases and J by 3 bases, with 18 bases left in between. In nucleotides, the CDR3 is TGTGCCAGTAGTACCCCACGGGGGGCCGCGCACTATGGCTACACCTTC. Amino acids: CASSTPRGAAHYGYTF.

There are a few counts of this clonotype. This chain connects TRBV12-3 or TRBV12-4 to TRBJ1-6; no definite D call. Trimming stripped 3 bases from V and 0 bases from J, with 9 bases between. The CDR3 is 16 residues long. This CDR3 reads CASSFSAGSYNSPLHF. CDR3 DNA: TGTGCCAGCAGTTTCTCAGCGGGCTCCTATAATTCACCCCTCCACTTT.

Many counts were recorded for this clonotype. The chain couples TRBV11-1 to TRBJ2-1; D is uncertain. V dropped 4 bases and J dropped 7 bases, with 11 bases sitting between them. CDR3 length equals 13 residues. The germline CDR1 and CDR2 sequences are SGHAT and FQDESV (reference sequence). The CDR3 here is CASSSWGQNEQFF. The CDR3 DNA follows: TGTGCCAGCAGCTCCTGGGGTCAAAATGAGCAGTTCTTC.

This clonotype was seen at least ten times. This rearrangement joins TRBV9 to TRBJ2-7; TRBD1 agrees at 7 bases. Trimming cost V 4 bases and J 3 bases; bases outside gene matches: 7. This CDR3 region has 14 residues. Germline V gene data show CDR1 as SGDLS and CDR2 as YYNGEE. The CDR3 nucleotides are TGTGCCAGCAGCCCCACCGGGACAGTCTACGAGCAGTACTTC. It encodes CASSPTGTVYEQYF.

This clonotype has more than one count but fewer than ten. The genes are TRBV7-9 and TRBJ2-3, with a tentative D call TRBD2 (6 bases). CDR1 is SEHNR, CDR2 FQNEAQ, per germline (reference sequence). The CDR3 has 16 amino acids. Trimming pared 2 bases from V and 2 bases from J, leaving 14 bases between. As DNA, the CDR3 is TGTGCCAGCAGCTTACTGGCGGGGTATAACACAGATACGCAGTATTTT. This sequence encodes CASSLLAGYNTDTQYF.

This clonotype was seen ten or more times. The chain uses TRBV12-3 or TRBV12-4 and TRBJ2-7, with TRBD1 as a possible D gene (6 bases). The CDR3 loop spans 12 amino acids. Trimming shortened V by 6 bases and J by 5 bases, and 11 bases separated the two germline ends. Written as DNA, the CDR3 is TGTGCCAGCAGACAGGGTCTCGACGAGCAGTACTTC. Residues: CASRQGLDEQYF.

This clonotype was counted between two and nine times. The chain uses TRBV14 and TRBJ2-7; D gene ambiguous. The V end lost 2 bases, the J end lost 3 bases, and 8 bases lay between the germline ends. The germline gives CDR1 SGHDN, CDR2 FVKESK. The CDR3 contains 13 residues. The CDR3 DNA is TGTGCCAGCAGCCAAAGGTTGGACTACGAGCAGTACTTC. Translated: CASSQRLDYEQYF.

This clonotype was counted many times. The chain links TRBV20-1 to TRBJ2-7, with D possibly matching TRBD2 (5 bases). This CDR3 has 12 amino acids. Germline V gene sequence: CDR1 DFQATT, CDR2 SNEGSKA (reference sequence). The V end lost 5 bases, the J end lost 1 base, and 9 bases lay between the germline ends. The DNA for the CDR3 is TGCAGTGCTCGACGGGGATCCTACGAGCAGTACTTC. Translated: CSARRGSYEQYF.

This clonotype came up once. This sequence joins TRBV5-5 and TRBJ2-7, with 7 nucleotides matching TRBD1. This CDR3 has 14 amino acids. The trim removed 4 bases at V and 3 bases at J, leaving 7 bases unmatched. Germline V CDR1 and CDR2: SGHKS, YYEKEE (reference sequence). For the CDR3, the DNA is TGTGCCAGCAGCCCCGGGACAGAGTTCTACGAGCAGTACTTC. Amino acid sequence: CASSPGTEFYEQYF.